This is a list of T cell receptor beta chains from one sample in a study of T cells in localized non-small cell lung cancer. The assay was immunoSEQ multiplex PCR, and TCRdb's table has in-frame clones only and misses some. The sample shows some 2,100 clones, around 29% of them seen only once. The specimen comprised normal lung tissue next to the tumor, sampled before any cancer treatment. The receptors shown here come from a female donor of 60 years or more with stage I lung adenocarcinoma. Each CDR3 is given with its conserved first and last residue. A D gene is named only where the DNA matches it firmly. Not every row has a clone size; where given, it reads once, few, many or a size class.

J gene,D gene,clone size,V gene,CDR3 length,CDR3 DNA,CDR3 protein
TRBJ1-6,TRBD1,NA,TRBV5-1,15,TGCGCCAGCAGCTTCAGAACAGGGGAAGGTTCACCCCTCCACTTT,CASSFRTGEGSPLHF
TRBJ1-3,TRBD1,few,TRBV9,17,TGTGCCAGCAGTGGCCGGGACAGACGATTCTCTGGAAACACCATATATTTT,CASSGRDRRFSGNTIYF
TRBJ2-1,NA,NA,TRBV5-1,15,TGCGCCAGCAGCTTGGCGGGGAGCTCCTACAATGAGCAGTTCTTC,CASSLAGSSYNEQFF
TRBJ2-1,TRBD2,few,TRBV4-1,16,TGCGCCAGCAGCCCGGGACTAGCGGGGGGGGGCGATGAGCAGTTCTTC,CASSPGLAGGGDEQFF
TRBJ1-5,TRBD1,NA,TRBV29-1,12,TGCAGCGCTGGGACAGAATATCAGCCCCAGCATTTT,CSAGTEYQPQHF
TRBJ1-1,NA,large,TRBV7-2,13,TGTGCCAGCAGCCCCGGGGGGATAGCTGAAGCTTTCTTT,CASSPGGIAEAFF
TRBJ2-7,NA,few,TRBV6-8,12,TGTGCCAGCAGTTCCCAGGGCTACGAGCAGTACTTC,CASSSQGYEQYF
TRBJ1-2,TRBD1,NA,TRBV28,12,TGTGCCAGCAGCAGGGGGAGCGATGGCTACACCTTC,CASSRGSDGYTF
TRBJ1-1,NA,few,TRBV6-8,16,TGTGCCAGCAGACGCTCGTTGGGGGGCATGAACACTGAAGCTTTCTTT,CASRRSLGGMNTEAFF
TRBJ2-7,NA,few,TRBV14,17,TGTGCCAGCAGCCAAGTAAGGGGGGCGGGACCTACCTACGAGCAGTACTTC,CASSQVRGAGPTYEQYF
TRBJ2-1,TRBD2,NA,TRBV30,15,TGTGCCTGGAGTGCGTGGGAGGGCCACAACAATGAGCAGTTCTTC,CAWSAWEGHNNEQFF
TRBJ2-6,NA,NA,TRBV6-8,16,TGTGCCAGCAGTTACTCTGGCGGCCCCGGGGCCAACGTCCTGACTTTC,CASSYSGGPGANVLTF
TRBJ1-2,NA,medium-sized,TRBV11-3,14,TGTGCCAGCAGCCCTAACCCCGGGACCTATGGCTACACCTTC,CASSPNPGTYGYTF
TRBJ2-5,TRBD2,NA,TRBV29-1,13,TGCAGCGCAACGACTAGCGGGGGAGAGACCCAGTACTTC,CSATTSGGETQYF
TRBJ1-1,NA,NA,TRBV18,13,TGTGCCAGCTCACCAACGGAGAACACTGAAGCTTTCTTT,CASSPTENTEAFF
TRBJ2-2,NA,NA,TRBV18,15,TGTGCCAGCTCACCAAGGGCCAAGAACACCGGGGAGCTGTTTTTT,CASSPRAKNTGELFF
TRBJ1-1,TRBD1,NA,TRBV5-1,16,TGCGCCAGCAGCTTGGGGACAGGGTCCGGGAACACTGAAGCTTTCTTT,CASSLGTGSGNTEAFF